The 14 T cell receptor beta chains below were found in one sample sequenced in a study of blood T cell repertoires in COVID-19. Generated by immunoSEQ multiplex PCR, the TCRdb table keeps only in-frame clones and is missing some. The table includes more than 95,000 clones, approximately 80% detected once. Sequencing used peripheral blood. The source is a man between 60 and 75 years old with acute or convalescent COVID-19.

This clone was seen a handful of times. The V gene is TRBV29-1, the J gene TRBJ2-2; TRBD2 aligns across 8 bases. J gave up 7 bases and V 6 bases, and 7 bases lay outside the gene matches. The CDR3 has 13 amino acids. Germline-derived CDR1 and CDR2 are SQVTM and ANQGSEA. CDR3 sequence: CSVTGTRSGELFF. The CDR3 nucleotides are TGCAGCGTGACCGGGACTAGAAGCGGGGAGCTGTTTTTT.

The chain links TRBV5-1 to TRBJ2-6; 8 nucleotides line up with TRBD1. Germline-derived CDR1 and CDR2 are SGHRS and YFSETQ. CDR3 length: 18 amino acids. Unmatched junction bases numbered 7, after V lost 0 bases and J lost 2 bases. The CDR3 DNA reads TGCGCCAGCAGCTTGGGGGGGACAGGAATAGCTGGGGCCAACGTCCTGACTTTC. Residues: CASSLGGTGIAGANVLTF.

This chain links TRBV7-9 with TRBJ2-5; D gene uncertain. The CDR3 runs to 14 residues. The V end lost 6 bases, the J end lost 3 bases, and 14 bases lay between the germline ends. CDR1 SEHNR and CDR2 FQNEAQ come from the germline V gene (reference sequence). The CDR3 nucleotides read TGTGCCAGCAGGAAAGACTCCACCAAAGAGACCCAGTACTTC. It codes for CASRKDSTKETQYF.

The J gene is TRBJ2-2, the V gene TRBV5-6; 11 bases map to TRBD2. The CDR3 runs to 16 residues. V shed 3 bases, J shed 2 bases, and the junction held 3 bases outside the gene matches. The V gene's germline CDR1 is SGHDT and CDR2 YYEEEE. Written as DNA, the CDR3 is TGTGCCAGCAGCTCGGGACTAGCGGACAACACCGGGGAGCTGTTTTTT. Its translation is CASSSGLADNTGELFF.

The CDR3 is CASSQRDRGGPDTQYF. The CDR3, as DNA: TGCGCCAGCAGCCAAAGGGACAGGGGGGGCCCAGATACGCAGTATTTT. The chain recombines TRBV4-1 with TRBJ2-3; 11 bases align to TRBD1. Per germline, CDR1 MGHRA and CDR2 YSYEKL. The CDR3 is 16 residues long. V gave up 2 bases and J gave up 4 bases; unmatched junction bases: 5.

The genes are TRBV15 and TRBJ2-1; D is unresolved. Germline values: CDR1 LNHNV, CDR2 YYDKDF (reference sequence). V lost 3 bases and J lost 2, with 5 bases in between. The length of the CDR3 is 13 residues. The CDR3 spells CATSSLTYNEQFF. The CDR3 DNA reads as TGTGCCACCAGCAGCCTAACCTACAATGAGCAGTTCTTC.

The chain uses TRBV7-8 and TRBJ1-1; D remains ambiguous. Per the germline V gene, CDR1 is SGHVS and CDR2 is FQNEAQ. V was pared by 5 bases and J by 2 bases, with 18 bases between. The CDR3 sequence is 16 residues long. DNA for the CDR3: TGTGCCAGCAGCCCCAGAGAGGGTGGAAGAAACACTGAAGCTTTCTTT. It encodes CASSPREGGRNTEAFF.

This clone has only one observation. The chain combines TRBV21-1 with TRBJ1-6. TRBV21-1 represents a pseudogene. CDR3 length: 15 amino acids. The CDR3 bases are TGTGCCAGCAGCAAACACCTCCTACCTAATTCACCCCTCCACTTT. Translated: CASSKHLLPNSPLHF.

The chain joins TRBV11-2 to TRBJ1-2, with 8 bases lining up with TRBD1. V was pared by 6 bases and J by 6 bases, with 6 bases of the junction left unmatched. The CDR3 is made up of 13 amino acids. Germline CDR1 SGHAT, CDR2 FQNNGV. The CDR3 reads CASSSPTGDGYTF. CDR3 nucleotides: TGTGCCAGCAGTTCGCCGACAGGGGATGGCTACACCTTC.

J is TRBJ2-5 and V is TRBV15; 14 bases match TRBD2. This CDR3 spans 16 amino acids. The germline V gene has CDR1 LNHNV and CDR2 YYDKDF (reference sequence). V trimming: 5 bases; J trimming: 4 bases; junction bases outside the gene matches: 6. This chain's CDR3 is CATSGRLAGGRETQYF. In DNA, the CDR3 is TGTGCCACCAGCGGCAGACTAGCGGGGGGGCGAGAGACCCAGTACTTC. The full variable domain, with the rest looked up from reference TRBV15 and TRBJ2-5, is DAMVIQNPRYQVTQFGKPVTLSCSQTLNHNVMYWYQQKSSQAPKLLFHYYDKDFNNEADTPDNFQSRRPNTSFCFLDIRSPGLGDTAMYLCATSGRLAGGRETQYFGPGTRLLVL.

The rearrangement links TRBV5-1 to TRBJ2-5; the match to TRBD2 covers 8 bases. CDR3 length equals 17 residues. Looked up from germline, CDR1 is SGHRS and CDR2 is YFSETQ. Trimming at V came to 0 bases and at J to 2 bases, leaving 9 bases not matched to a gene. CDR3 DNA: TGCGCCAGCAGCTTGGGGGGTAGCGGGGATACGCAAGAGACCCAGTACTTC. Amino acids: CASSLGGSGDTQETQYF.

The V gene is TRBV4-3, the J gene TRBJ1-5; 7 positions match TRBD1. The CDR3 spans 15 residues. The V gene's germline CDR1 is LGHNA and CDR2 YSLEER. Trimming at V came to 0 bases and at J to 6 bases, leaving 5 bases not matched to a gene. The DNA for the CDR3 is TGCGCCAGCAGCCAAGATCGGGCAGGGGGTCAGCCCCAGCATTTT. It codes for CASSQDRAGGQPQHF.

The rearrangement uses TRBV30 and TRBJ2-7, with D unresolved. CDR3 length equals 11 residues. CDR1 and CDR2 from the germline V gene are GTSNPN and SVGIG (reference sequence). V was clipped by 5 bases and J by 2 bases, with 7 bases between them. CDR3 in amino acids: CAWGVAYEQYF. CDR3 nucleotides: TGTGCCTGGGGGGTAGCCTACGAGCAGTACTTC.

V usage is TRBV24-1 and J usage is TRBJ2-5, with TRBD1 identical over 8 bases. The CDR3 totals 13 residues. The ends lost 5 bases at V and 4 bases at J; junction bases unmatched: 2. Germline values: CDR1 KGHDR, CDR2 SFDVKD. The CDR3 sequence: CATSADRVETQYF. The CDR3, as DNA: TGTGCCACCAGTGCGGACAGGGTAGAGACCCAGTACTTC.